Presented here are 28 T cell receptor beta chains from one specimen sequenced in a study of blood T cell repertoires in COVID-19. TCRdb keeps only in-frame clones here, not all; method: immunoSEQ multiplex PCR. Found here are under 450,000 clones, about four fifths of them singletons; the top ten hold roughly 5.1%. The sample consisted of PBMCs or T cells enriched from blood (not recorded which). Receptor source: a woman between 50 and 59 years old who had recovered from COVID-19.

V gene TRBV7-9 combines with J gene TRBJ1-1; 8 bases fit TRBD1. V dropped 5 bases and J dropped 5; count of bases not matched to a gene: 10. CDR1 and CDR2 (germline): SEHNR, FQNEAQ (reference sequence). The CDR3 sequence is 15 residues long. The CDR3: CASSEAGGTRTEAFF. CDR3 DNA: TGTGCCAGCAGCGAGGCAGGGGGCACCAGGACTGAAGCTTTCTTT.

In its sample, this clone was seen once. The V and J genes are TRBV20-1 and TRBJ2-2, with D maybe TRBD2 (5 bases). The V end lost 3 bases, the J end lost 2 bases, and 10 bases lay between the germline ends. CDR1 and CDR2 from the germline V gene are DFQATT and SNEGSKA (reference sequence). This CDR3 spans 14 amino acids. In nucleotides, the CDR3 is TGCAGTGCTAGTGGAGGAATTAACACCGGGGAGCTGTTTTTT. Its protein is CSASGGINTGELFF.

This clone was seen only once. This rearrangement joins TRBV11-1 to TRBJ1-1, with 7 bases identical to TRBD1. Germline lookup yields CDR1 SGHAT and CDR2 FQDESV (reference sequence). The CDR3 covers 15 residues. The J segment lost 1 base and the V segment lost 5 bases, leaving 7 bases of the junction unmatched. In nucleotides, the CDR3 is TGTGCCAGCAGCCCTCGGGACAGAACGAACACTGAAGCTTTCTTT. Its translation is CASSPRDRTNTEAFF.

The chain has TRBV10-3 and TRBJ2-7; D is unclear. CDR1 is ENHRY, CDR2 SYGVKD, per germline. Between the trimmed V and J ends, which lost 8 bases and 5 bases, there was a span of 16 bases. CDR3 length: 13 amino acids. The CDR3 region is CAIGVTWVHEQYF. As DNA, the CDR3 is TGTGCCATCGGTGTGACTTGGGTCCACGAGCAGTACTTC.

The rearrangement uses TRBV11-3 and TRBJ1-1; D is uncertain. The CDR3 consists of 13 residues. Looked up from germline, CDR1 is SGHNT and CDR2 is YENEEA. The ends were cut back, 2 bases at V and 1 base at J, with 5 bases in the middle. Here the CDR3 reads CASSLKQNTEAFF. CDR3 sequence (DNA): TGTGCCAGCAGCTTAAAACAGAACACTGAAGCTTTCTTT.

This clone appeared once. V and J are TRBV4-2 and TRBJ2-3; TRBD2 might be the D (6 bases). The CDR3 sequence is 17 residues long. V was trimmed by 1 base and J by 0 bases, leaving 14 bases between them. The germline CDR1 and CDR2 sequences are LGHNA and YNFKEQ. For the CDR3, the DNA is TGTGCCAGCAGCCAAGTCGGGACTTCCGCAAGCACAGATACGCAGTATTTT. Its protein is CASSQVGTSASTDTQYF.

This rearrangement joins TRBV9 to TRBJ1-6; 9 nucleotides agree with TRBD1. There are 14 residues in the CDR3. The V segment lost 3 bases and the J segment 9 bases; nucleotides outside the gene matches: 4. Germline values: CDR1 SGDLS, CDR2 YYNGEE. The CDR3 DNA reads as TGTGCCAGCAGCGGGACAGGGGACGGTTCACCCCTCCACTTT. Translating gives CASSGTGDGSPLHF.

This chain links TRBV12-3 or TRBV12-4 with TRBJ2-7, with D tentatively TRBD2 (6 bases). The V gene lost 8 bases and the J gene lost 1 base, with 9 bases spanning the gap. The CDR3 runs 12 residues. CDR3 DNA: TGTGCCAGCGCGGGGCAGTCCTACGAGCAGTACTTC. This encodes CASAGQSYEQYF.

The rearrangement joins TRBV4-2 to TRBJ1-2; 9 bases are shared with TRBD1. This CDR3 has 15 amino acids. Trimming at V came to 0 bases and at J to 3 bases, leaving 2 bases not matched to a gene. The germline CDR1 and CDR2 sequences are LGHNA and YNFKEQ. The CDR3 sequence is CASSQDRTGDYGYTF. The CDR3 DNA is TGTGCCAGCAGCCAAGATAGGACAGGGGACTATGGCTACACCTTC.

This clone was picked up one time. The chain is built from TRBV25-1 and TRBJ1-2, with 9 nucleotides matching TRBD1. V lost 4 bases and J lost 4; bases outside the gene matches: 4. Germline assignment: CDR1 MGHDK and CDR2 SYGVNS. CDR3 length equals 14 residues. The CDR3 here is CASSAQGASYGYTF. The CDR3 coding sequence is TGTGCCAGCAGTGCACAGGGGGCAAGCTATGGCTACACCTTC.

The chain uses TRBV28 and TRBJ1-4; D gene uncertain. V gave up 3 bases and J gave up 3 bases, with 17 bases separating them. The V gene's germline CDR1 is MDHEN and CDR2 SYDVKM. The CDR3 runs 17 residues. The CDR3: CASSFVGGVLANEKLFF. CDR3 DNA: TGTGCCAGCAGTTTCGTCGGCGGGGTTTTGGCTAATGAAAAACTGTTTTTT.

This clone was counted a single time. The CDR3 spells CASSLQGAHEQYF. CDR3 nucleotide sequence: TGCGCCAGCAGCCTACAGGGGGCCCACGAGCAGTACTTC. The V gene is TRBV5-1, the J gene TRBJ2-7; 9 bases are a match to TRBD1. The germline V gene encodes CDR1 SGHRS and CDR2 YFSETQ. The CDR3 is made up of 13 amino acids. The V and J ends lost 4 bases and 5 bases, in that order; junction bases with no gene match: 4. Looking up the rest from reference TRBV5-1 and TRBJ2-7 gives the full variable domain: KAGVTQTPRYLIKTRGQQVTLSCSPISGHRSVSWYQQTPGQGLQFLFEYFSETQRNKGNFPGRFSGRQFSNSRSEMNVSTLELGDSALYLCASSLQGAHEQYFGPGTRLTVT.

The chain employs TRBV19 and TRBJ1-3, with 9 bases fitting TRBD1. The trim removed 3 bases at V and 11 bases at J, leaving 14 bases unmatched. CDR3 size: 16 residues. The V gene's germline CDR1 is LNHDA and CDR2 SQIVND (reference sequence). The CDR3 is CASSMVGQGQRRAIYF. The CDR3 bases are TGTGCCAGTAGTATGGTAGGACAGGGGCAGCGAAGAGCCATATATTTT.

The chain combines TRBV12-5 with TRBJ2-1; 7 positions match TRBD1. Germline assignment: CDR1 LGHNT and CDR2 FRNRAP. There are 17 residues in the CDR3. The V gene end was trimmed by 7 bases and the J gene end by 4 bases; junction bases not matched to a gene: 16. The CDR3 region is CASDKLDRDRCYNEQFF. DNA for the CDR3: TGTGCTAGTGATAAACTTGACCGGGACAGATGTTACAATGAGCAGTTCTTC.

The chain joins TRBV10-3 to TRBJ1-1; no definite D call. The CDR3 is 14 residues long. Trimming left V 7 bases short and J 4 bases short, with 16 bases between. Germline loops: CDR1 ENHRY, CDR2 SYGVKD. The CDR3 DNA is TGTGCCATCAAAGGTGAACTCCCGGGCACTGAAGCTTTCTTT. Translated: CAIKGELPGTEAFF.

This clone was observed a single time. V usage is TRBV19 and J usage is TRBJ2-1, with unresolved D. Trimming removed 7 bases at V and 4 bases at J, with 17 bases between. This CDR3 is built from 15 residues. Germline V gives CDR1 LNHDA, CDR2 SQIVND (reference sequence). The CDR3 region has the DNA TGTGCCAGTAACGCAGGTTCCCCATCATACAATGAGCAGTTCTTC. Translated: CASNAGSPSYNEQFF.

The chain combines TRBV19 with TRBJ2-5, with 9 positions matching TRBD2. Trimming removed 3 bases from V and 5 bases from J; junction bases left unmatched: 7. Germline CDR1 and CDR2: LNHDA and SQIVND (reference sequence). The CDR3 totals 15 residues. The CDR3 coding sequence is TGTGCCAGTAGTATGTCGGCGGGGGGGTTTGAGACCCAGTACTTC. This gives the protein CASSMSAGGFETQYF.

This rearrangement joins TRBV30 to TRBJ1-2, with TRBD1 identical over 7 bases. The CDR3 loop spans 16 amino acids. Germline V lookup: CDR1 GTSNPN, CDR2 SVGIG (reference sequence). The V and J ends lost 7 bases and 5 bases, in that order; junction bases with no gene match: 19. The CDR3 DNA is TGTGCCTCGACGGGGACAGCTAAAACCAAATATTATGGCTACACCTTC. Encoded protein: CASTGTAKTKYYGYTF.

This sequence joins TRBV5-1 and TRBJ1-1, with D maybe TRBD1 (5 bases). Germline values: CDR1 SGHRS, CDR2 YFSETQ. The CDR3 is 15 residues long. The V end was cut by 4 bases, the J end by 5 bases, with 18 bases between. CDR3 sequence reads: CASSRAFGAGTEAFF. The CDR3 DNA follows: TGCGCCAGCAGCAGGGCCTTTGGGGCTGGGACTGAAGCTTTCTTT. The whole variable domain, remainder taken from reference TRBV5-1 and TRBJ1-1, is KAGVTQTPRYLIKTRGQQVTLSCSPISGHRSVSWYQQTPGQGLQFLFEYFSETQRNKGNFPGRFSGRQFSNSRSEMNVSTLELGDSALYLCASSRAFGAGTEAFFGQGTRLTVV.

CDR3 loop: CSALTGGTGNTIYF. CDR3 DNA sequence: TGCAGCGCCCTGACAGGGGGCACTGGAAACACCATATATTTT. The chain couples TRBV29-1 to TRBJ1-3; 10 positions agree with TRBD1. The CDR3 is 14 amino acids. Germline V CDR1 and CDR2: SQVTM, ANQGSEA. Losses at the gene ends were 7 bases for V and 2 bases for J; bases not matched to a gene: 5. Full variable domain (outside the CDR3, taken from reference TRBV29-1 and TRBJ1-3): SAVISQKPSRDICQRGTSLTIQCQVDSQVTMMFWYRQQPGQSLTLIATANQGSEATYESGFVIDKFPISRPNLTFSTLTVSNMSPEDSSIYLCSALTGGTGNTIYFGEGSWLTVV.

This chain joins TRBV7-7 and TRBJ2-7; 8 positions match TRBD2. The CDR3 is made up of 15 amino acids. V gave up 10 bases and J gave up 0 bases; unmatched junction bases: 11. Germline loops: CDR1 SSHAT, CDR2 FNYEAQ (reference sequence). The CDR3 DNA follows: TGTGCCAACCCGATAAGGCGGGAGGCCTCCTACGAGCAGTACTTC. This gives the protein CANPIRREASYEQYF.

The chain links TRBV7-8 to TRBJ1-2; TRBD1 matches 7 bases. The CDR3 contains 13 residues. V lost 6 bases and J lost 8; bases outside the gene matches: 9. Per germline, CDR1 SGHVS and CDR2 FQNEAQ. The DNA of the CDR3 is TGTGCCAGCAGGGCCACAGGGGCACCCGGCTACACCTTC. It yields the protein CASRATGAPGYTF.

The chain uses TRBV30 and TRBJ2-2; 9 positions agree with TRBD1. CDR3 length: 15 residues. CDR1 is GTSNPN and CDR2 is SVGIG in the germline V gene (reference sequence). The V gene end was trimmed by 5 bases and the J gene end by 3 bases; junction bases not matched to a gene: 7. In DNA form, the CDR3 reads TGTGCCTGGGGGACGGGACAGGGCGACACCGGGGAGCTGTTTTTT. Residues: CAWGTGQGDTGELFF.

This clone was seen only a few times. This sequence joins TRBV4-2 and TRBJ1-5; no clear D. CDR3 length equals 15 residues. CDR1 LGHNA and CDR2 YNFKEQ come from the germline V gene. Trimming stripped 0 bases from V and 0 bases from J, with 6 bases between. DNA of the CDR3: TGTGCCAGCAGCCAAGAAGCGGATAGCAATCAGCCCCAGCATTTT. It yields the protein CASSQEADSNQPQHF.

J is TRBJ1-3 and V is TRBV7-2; D unclear. This CDR3 region has 15 residues. Germline V gene data show CDR1 as SGHTA and CDR2 as FQGNSA. Trimming shortened V by 0 bases and J by 2 bases, and 8 bases separated the two germline ends. CDR3 sequence: CASSLAESTGNTIYF. The CDR3 DNA reads TGTGCCAGCAGCTTAGCGGAGTCAACTGGAAACACCATATATTTT.

This clone was seen once. The chain carries TRBV9 and TRBJ1-5, with a possible D match to TRBD1 (6 bases). The V end was cut by 2 bases, the J end by 6 bases, with 12 bases between. This CDR3 has 14 residues. Germline V gene sequence: CDR1 SGDLS, CDR2 YYNGEE. The CDR3 loop reads CASSVRDTAQPQHF. CDR3 sequence (DNA): TGTGCCAGCAGCGTCCGGGACACCGCTCAGCCCCAGCATTTT.

The sample holds a few counts of this clone. This sequence joins TRBV7-2 and TRBJ1-6, with D uncertain. The CDR3 covers 15 residues. Looked up from germline, CDR1 is SGHTA and CDR2 is FQGNSA. With 1 base removed from V and 4 bases from J, the gap between germline ends came to 8 bases. In DNA form, the CDR3 reads TGTGCCAGCAGCTTAGAGGCCAGGTATAATTCACCCCTCCACTTT. Translated: CASSLEARYNSPLHF.

The CDR3 region is CATSRGQRYSPLHF. The CDR3 DNA reads TGTGCCACCAGCAGAGGTCAGCGGTATTCACCCCTCCACTTT. The V gene is TRBV15, the J gene TRBJ1-6; D is ambiguous. Germline lookup yields CDR1 LNHNV and CDR2 YYDKDF (reference sequence). This CDR3 region has 14 residues. Trimming took 1 base from V and 8 from J, leaving 9 bases between them. The full variable domain, its missing parts supplied by reference TRBV15 and TRBJ1-6, is DAMVIQNPRYQVTQFGKPVTLSCSQTLNHNVMYWYQQKSSQAPKLLFHYYDKDFNNEADTPDNFQSRRPNTSFCFLDIRSPGLGDTAMYLCATSRGQRYSPLHFGNGTRLTVT.